The 9 T cell receptor beta chains in this list originate from one sample, sequenced in a study of shared clonotypes between healthy human individuals. TCRdb's table, derived via immunoSEQ multiplex PCR, lists solely in-frame clones and lacks some. Of about 550,000 clones listed, over 95% are singletons. The naive CD8 population came from CD45RO-negative cells selected for CCR7, without terminally differentiated effector memory CD45RA+ cells. Sequencing was done on a sample of naive CD8+ T cells sorted from blood. These TCRs come from a woman under 40 in good health.

V and J are TRBV11-2 and TRBJ2-7, with 11 bases that match TRBD1. Germline lookup yields CDR1 SGHAT and CDR2 FQNNGV. V shed 1 base, J shed 5 bases, and the junction held 4 bases outside the gene matches. The CDR3 has 15 residues. The CDR3 here is CASSLVRTGGHEQYF. CDR3 nucleotides: TGTGCCAGCAGCTTAGTCCGGACAGGGGGCCACGAGCAGTACTTC.

The rearrangement uses TRBV27 and TRBJ1-5; the D gene is possibly TRBD1 (6 bases). This CDR3 comprises 14 residues. The germline V gene encodes CDR1 MNHEY and CDR2 SMNVEV (reference sequence). The V end was cut by 2 bases, the J end by 12 bases, with 17 bases between. The CDR3 nucleotides read TGTGCCAGCAGTTTAAAGGGTTCGGCAGGGGACCAGCATTTT. Translation gives CASSLKGSAGDQHF.

This clone was recorded only once. The chain recombines TRBV4-1 with TRBJ2-4, with 10 bases matching TRBD1. There are 15 residues in the CDR3. The J segment lost 8 bases and the V segment lost 0 bases, leaving 4 bases of the junction unmatched. Germline lookup yields CDR1 MGHRA and CDR2 YSYEKL. CDR3 DNA: TGCGCCAGCAGCCAAGAACCGGACAGGGGGGACATTCAGTACTTC. It specifies CASSQEPDRGDIQYF.

The chain combines TRBV7-6 with TRBJ2-3; tentatively, D is TRBD2 (6 bases). The CDR3 loop spans 16 amino acids. Germline V gene lookup returns CDR1 SGHVS and CDR2 FNYEAQ. Trimming pared 1 base from V and 4 bases from J, leaving 15 bases between. The CDR3 protein is CASSLEELATSDTQYF. In DNA form, the CDR3 reads TGTGCCAGCAGCTTAGAGGAACTAGCAACGTCAGATACGCAGTATTTT.

The chain employs TRBV5-1 and TRBJ2-7; a possible D gene is TRBD1 (6 bases). The CDR3 sequence is 14 residues long. Trimming shortened V by 0 bases and J by 5 bases, and 12 bases separated the two germline ends. Germline CDR1 reads SGHRS; CDR2 reads YFSETQ. The CDR3 DNA is TGCGCCAGCAGCTTGGGTTCAGGGGTTGACGAGCAGTACTTC. This sequence encodes CASSLGSGVDEQYF.

The rearrangement links TRBV7-6 to TRBJ2-3; 11 nucleotides match TRBD2. With 4 bases clipped from V and 5 bases from J, the junction kept 8 bases outside the gene matches. Germline CDR1 and CDR2: SGHVS and FNYEAQ. This CDR3 comprises 16 residues. CDR3 in amino acids: CASSYVAGGPKDTQYF. The CDR3 coding sequence is TGTGCCAGCAGCTACGTAGCGGGAGGGCCGAAAGATACGCAGTATTTT.

The J gene is TRBJ2-3, the V gene TRBV5-1, with 9 bases aligning to TRBD2. This CDR3 has 18 residues. Unmatched junction bases numbered 15, after V lost 7 bases and J lost 0 bases. The germline V gene has CDR1 SGHRS and CDR2 YFSETQ. CDR3 DNA: TGCGCCAGCCAGAGACCGGGACTAGCAAGCCTTAGCACAGATACGCAGTATTTT. It encodes CASQRPGLASLSTDTQYF.

This chain links TRBV28 with TRBJ2-7; unclear D gene. The CDR3 runs to 12 residues. Germline V gene data show CDR1 as MDHEN and CDR2 as SYDVKM. V was trimmed by 6 bases and J by 6 bases, leaving 12 bases between them. The CDR3 DNA sequence: TGTGCCAGCAGCCCGATAAGGAGCGAGCAGTACTTC. This encodes CASSPIRSEQYF. Looking up the rest from reference TRBV28 and TRBJ2-7 gives the full variable domain: DVKVTQSSRYLVKRTGEKVFLECVQDMDHENMFWYRQDPGLGLRLIYFSYDVKMKEKGDIPEGYSVSREKKERFSLILESASTNQTSMYLCASSPIRSEQYFGPGTRLTVT.

The V gene is TRBV7-9, the J gene TRBJ2-2, with 10 bases that match TRBD2. The CDR3 spans 16 residues. J was trimmed by 6 bases and V by 1 base; bases with no gene match: 5. From germline, CDR1 is SEHNR and CDR2 FQNEAQ (reference sequence). The CDR3 nucleotides read TGTGCCAGCAGCTTAGGAGTAGCGGGAGGTCCCGGGGAGCTGTTTTTT. Amino acid sequence: CASSLGVAGGPGELFF.